Detailed here is one T cell receptor (beta chain). Its cognate antigen has yet to be identified. Within one base of it there is no much larger clone, and no base qualities were kept. The entire isolated RNA was reverse transcribed using the High Capacity cDNA Reverse Transcription Kit, and thus expressed TCRB transcripts were sequenced. Deep immunoSEQ sequencing was performed on naive, central memory and regulatory T cell samples, with an average of roughly 3.5 million total reads per sample. After sorted cells were lysed in RLT buffer, RNA was extracted with DNase-treated RNeasy Micro or Mini kits, with the choice depending on cell number. Each cell subset was processed separately to prevent cross-contamination, with patient and healthy donor samples processed together. The immunoSEQ multiplex PCR was used to amplify TCRB sequences from cDNA, generating 87-bp fragments that spanned the CDR3 region. Sequencing of the amplicons was done on the Illumina HiSeq platform. In the authors' own workflow: Synthetic template baselines were used to correct PCR bias computationally, reads within Hamming distance 2 were collapsed together, and singletons that could not be merged were discarded. By aligning reads against IMGT, V, D and J genes, CDR3 length, and insertions or deletions at six rearrangement sites were assigned. Clonotype counts were normalized to sorted cell number within each subset before computing true diversity and Gini coefficients with the tcR R package. Repertoire sharing was quantified using the overlap coefficient calculated on TCRB nucleotide sequences. TCRdb mirrors the immuneACCESS table, restricted to in-frame sequences. Some clones are absent from its copies; in checked studies, under half trace to an unresolved V gene, and the reason for the others is unknown. That table furnishes V, J and clone size, whereas the DNA furnished D and trimming. This sample lists around 280,000 clones; about 8.5% were detected once. The ten largest clones represent approximately 1% of the sample.

Each donor gave one peripheral blood draw, averaging around 0.11 L, which was collected into heparinised tubes. A BD FACSAria II was used to sort naive, central memory, regulatory and stem cell-like memory CD4+ T cells with a panel that included CD45RO, CCR7, CD25, CD127, CD95 and CD27. All sorted populations exceeded 95% purity. PBMCs were isolated right away by Lymphoprep density gradient centrifugation and were stained directly, without culture. So that batch effects would be minimized, each experiment stained and sorted samples in pairs, pairing one healthy donor with one patient. Measured from the cysteine to the phenylalanine, the CDR3 is 18 residues long. Only the CDR3 part of the read is kept: 54 bases, read in frame from the first base. Clipping removes 11 bases from V and 5 bases from J, with 26 as the unmatched junction base count. CDR1 and CDR2 are drawn from the germline V gene: MGHDK, SYGVNS.

This sample is drawn from a study of beta chain features in type 1 diabetes listed by TCRdb under 2018. Regarding the complete study: No differences in mean age, gender distribution, total cell number or subset yield were found between patients and healthy donors. Across all samples, about 110 million sorted cells were examined, and cell number per subset correlated strongly with RNA yield. The study compared the TCRB repertoires of sorted circulating CD4+ T cell subsets in recently diagnosed type 1 diabetes patients with those in matched healthy donors. Regulatory and stem cell-like memory subsets were obtained from only 8 patients and roughly eight healthy donors, while naive and central memory subsets were obtained from all 28 donors.

Overall results and qualifications from the work: Naive, central memory and regulatory TCRB repertoires appeared to be more alike among patients than among healthy donors. Fewer insertions and more nucleotide deletions at VDJ recombination sites were observed in patients with type 1 diabetes, implying thymic rearrangement abnormalities. Only small numbers of individuals were included in the HLA sub-analyses, which left unresolved whether HLA type had any influence on TCRB rearrangement. Because cDNA was sequenced instead of genomic DNA, activated cells with high expression could be over-represented, although the groups did not differ in activation or CD3 levels. Type 1 diabetes patients showed a moderate but significant shortening of TCRB CDR3 length in all four CD4+ subsets. Shorter templates might have been favored by PCR, but patient and control samples were amplified and corrected together, so both groups would have been affected equally by any skew.

Sequenced sample: central memory CD4+ T cells from blood. This TCR was recovered from a woman younger than 35 in good health. The V and J segments used are TRBV25-1 and TRBJ1-1, with 7 bases aligning to TRBD1. The nucleotides read TGTGCCTGCCACGACAGGGCACAAACCTTTTGGCGGGGTACTGAAGCTTTCTTT. This gives the protein CACHDRAQTFWRGTEAFF.